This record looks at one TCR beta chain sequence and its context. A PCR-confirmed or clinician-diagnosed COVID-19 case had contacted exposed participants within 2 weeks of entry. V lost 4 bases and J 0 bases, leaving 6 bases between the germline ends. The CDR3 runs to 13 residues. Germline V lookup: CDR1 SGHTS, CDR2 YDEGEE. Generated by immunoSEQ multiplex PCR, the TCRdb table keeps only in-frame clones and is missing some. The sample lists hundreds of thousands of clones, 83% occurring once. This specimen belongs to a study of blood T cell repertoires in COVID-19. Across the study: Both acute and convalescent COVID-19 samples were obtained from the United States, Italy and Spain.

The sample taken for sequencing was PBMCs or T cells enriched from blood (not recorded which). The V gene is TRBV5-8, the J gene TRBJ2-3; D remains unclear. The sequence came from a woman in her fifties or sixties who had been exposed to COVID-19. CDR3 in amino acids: CASSNYSTDTQYF. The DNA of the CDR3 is TGTGCCAGCAGCAACTATAGCACAGATACGCAGTATTTT.